The 8 T cell receptor beta chains below all came from one sample that was sequenced in a study of blood T cell repertoires in COVID-19. This table comes from immunoSEQ multiplex PCR, and its TCRdb copy is limited to in-frame clones, with some not included. The table lists some 30,000 clones, 70% to 90% of them singletons, with around 5% in the top ten. The sample taken for sequencing was peripheral blood. These receptors were taken from a woman in her 70s with active COVID-19.

J is TRBJ2-1 and V is TRBV9; 7 positions agree with TRBD1. The V gene end was trimmed by 4 bases and the J gene end by 8 bases; junction bases not matched to a gene: 6. This CDR3 has 13 residues. CDR1 is SGDLS, CDR2 YYNGEE, per germline. CDR3: CASSPGTADEQFF. In DNA, the CDR3 is TGTGCCAGCAGCCCCGGGACAGCGGATGAGCAGTTCTTC.

The genes are TRBV7-2 and TRBJ2-7; 12 positions match TRBD2. Losses at the gene ends were 4 bases for V and 1 base for J; bases not matched to a gene: 8. Germline CDR1 and CDR2: SGHTA and FQGNSA. CDR3 length: 17 amino acids. CDR3 loop: CASSWGTTSGGSYEQYF. The CDR3 bases are TGTGCCAGCAGCTGGGGTACTACTAGCGGGGGGTCCTACGAGCAGTACTTC.

CDR3: CASSQPPGGFTGELFF. In DNA form, the CDR3 reads TGCGCCAGCAGCCAACCCCCCGGAGGATTCACCGGGGAGCTGTTTTTT. The rearrangement uses TRBV4-3 and TRBJ2-2; possibly TRBD2 for D (5 bases). Trimming took off 2 bases at V and 4 bases at J, with 14 bases between the two ends. CDR1 and CDR2 (germline): LGHNA, YSLEER. There are 16 residues in the CDR3.

This clone was seen only once. The CDR3 here is CASSKIDRSNTGELFF. The CDR3 DNA follows: TGTGCCAGTAGTAAAATCGACAGATCGAACACCGGGGAGCTGTTTTTT. The chain carries TRBV19 and TRBJ2-2; D might be TRBD1 (5 bases). Germline assignment: CDR1 LNHDA and CDR2 SQIVND (reference sequence). Trimming shortened V by 4 bases and J by 0 bases, and 12 bases separated the two germline ends. The CDR3 covers 16 residues.

V and J are TRBV28 and TRBJ2-5, with 8 nucleotides matching TRBD1. The J segment lost 3 bases and the V segment lost 4 bases, leaving 4 bases of the junction unmatched. CDR1 is MDHEN, CDR2 SYDVKM, per germline. This CDR3 has 14 amino acids. The CDR3 loop reads CASSSPDREETQYF. The CDR3 DNA sequence: TGTGCCAGCAGTTCCCCGGACAGGGAAGAGACCCAGTACTTC.

This chain joins TRBV7-9 and TRBJ1-2; 10 bases agree with TRBD1. This CDR3 region has 16 residues. The germline V gene encodes CDR1 SEHNR and CDR2 FQNEAQ (reference sequence). Trimming cost V 5 bases and J 4 bases; bases outside gene matches: 10. The CDR3 region is CASSQSGTGVIYGYTF. The CDR3 DNA reads as TGTGCCAGCAGCCAATCCGGGACAGGGGTTATCTATGGCTACACCTTC.

The chain combines TRBV20-1 with TRBJ2-3, with D possibly TRBD2 on 6 matching bases. Germline CDR1 is DFQATT and CDR2 is SNEGSKA (reference sequence). The CDR3 runs 11 residues. The CDR3 nucleotides read TGCAATTGGGGGGTCTCTGATACGCAGTATTTT. The encoded protein is CNWGVSDTQYF.

This chain connects TRBV2 to TRBJ2-5, with D perhaps matching TRBD1 (6 bases). V was trimmed by 8 bases and J by 5 bases, leaving 12 bases between them. This CDR3 contains 12 residues. Germline CDR1 is SNHLY and CDR2 is FYNNEI. The CDR3 region is CASEGVMETQYF. The CDR3 DNA sequence: TGTGCCAGCGAGGGGGTTATGGAGACCCAGTACTTC. The entire variable domain, with the rest obtained from reference TRBV2 and TRBJ2-5, is as follows: EPEVTQTPSHQVTQMGQEVILRCVPISNHLYFYWYRQILGQKVEFLVSFYNNEISEKSEIFDDQFSVERPDGSNFTLKIRSTKLEDSAMYFCASEGVMETQYFGPGTRLLVL.